One and the same sample provided the 10 T cell receptor beta chains below, sequenced in a study of CD8+ T cells in alopecia areata. Extracted from the samples, RNA was reverse transcribed into cDNA to serve as the sequencing template. The protocol was immunoSEQ multiplex PCR, while the TCRdb copy is restricted to in-frame clones and leaves out a portion. The data hold 110,000 or so clones, with approximately 60% observed a single time. Sequenced material: CD4+ T cells sorted from blood. Receptors originate from a human donor in good health.

This clone was seen only a few times. CDR3 bases: TGTGCCAGCAGCTTGCTTCGAGGGGGCAGTGAGACCCAGTACTTC. This encodes CASSLLRGGSETQYF. The chain couples TRBV5-6 to TRBJ2-5, with TRBD1 matching 7 bases. The CDR3 has 15 residues. The germline V gene encodes CDR1 SGHDT and CDR2 YYEEEE. V dropped 1 base and J dropped 5; count of bases not matched to a gene: 8.

The J gene is TRBJ2-5, the V gene TRBV11-2, with 15 bases lining up with TRBD2. The ends lost 4 bases at V and 1 base at J; junction bases unmatched: 4. Germline CDR1 SGHAT, CDR2 FQNNGV. The CDR3 extends over 17 amino acids. DNA for the CDR3: TGTGCCAGCAGCTCGGGGACTAGCGGGGGGATCCAAGAGACCCAGTACTTC. It translates to CASSSGTSGGIQETQYF.

The chain joins TRBV2 to TRBJ2-7, with unresolved D. Germline lookup yields CDR1 SNHLY and CDR2 FYNNEI. The CDR3 is 13 amino acids. V was pared by 4 bases and J by 2 bases, with 9 bases between. This CDR3 reads CASSAEVAYEQYF. The DNA of the CDR3 is TGTGCCAGCAGTGCCGAGGTAGCCTACGAGCAGTACTTC.

The rearrangement uses TRBV30 and TRBJ1-3; no clear D gene. The germline gives CDR1 GTSNPN, CDR2 SVGIG (reference sequence). The CDR3 spans 15 residues. Trimming cost V 8 bases and J 0 bases, with 17 bases left between them. The CDR3: CASSPVDYSGNTIYF. The CDR3 nucleotides are TGTGCCAGCAGCCCGGTGGACTACTCTGGAAACACCATATATTTT.

The chain combines TRBV29-1 with TRBJ2-7; 7 nucleotides agree with TRBD2. In germline, CDR1 is SQVTM, CDR2 ANQGSEA. The length of the CDR3 is 14 residues. After removal of 6 bases from V and 1 base from J, the junction contained 9 bases not matched to a gene. Written as DNA, the CDR3 is TGCAGCGTCGCTAAATGGGAGGGTTCCTACGAGCAGTACTTC. Protein: CSVAKWEGSYEQYF.

This chain connects TRBV4-1 to TRBJ2-2; 9 nucleotides match TRBD1. In germline, CDR1 is MGHRA, CDR2 YSYEKL. CDR3 length: 15 amino acids. V lost 1 base, J lost 7 bases, and 4 bases stayed unmatched. CDR3 region: CASSQGGTGNGELFF. CDR3 sequence (DNA): TGCGCCAGCAGCCAAGGAGGGACAGGGAACGGGGAGCTGTTTTTT.

The chain has TRBV30 and TRBJ2-7; no clear D gene. Germline V gene data show CDR1 as GTSNPN and CDR2 as SVGIG (reference sequence). CDR3 length: 13 amino acids. Trimming pared 1 base from V and 5 bases from J, leaving 12 bases between. CDR3 sequence reads: CAWSGRASHEQYF. For the CDR3, the DNA is TGTGCCTGGAGTGGCCGGGCATCCCACGAGCAGTACTTC.

The chain has TRBV30 and TRBJ1-4, with 7 bases fitting TRBD1. Germline values: CDR1 GTSNPN, CDR2 SVGIG (reference sequence). The CDR3 has 14 residues. Germline trimming cut 0 bases from V and 9 bases from J; bases unmatched to any gene: 7. In DNA form, the CDR3 reads TGTGCCTGGAGTGTAGGTCAGGGGGGAAAAAAACTGTTTTTT. Translation: CAWSVGQGGKKLFF.

This chain uses TRBV7-9 with TRBJ2-7, with 13 bases aligning to TRBD2. This CDR3 comprises 15 residues. After removal of 4 bases from V and 3 bases from J, the junction contained 3 bases not matched to a gene. Germline V CDR1 and CDR2: SEHNR, FQNEAQ (reference sequence). Here the CDR3 reads CASSSWTSGSYEQYF. CDR3 nucleotide sequence: TGTGCCAGCAGCTCCTGGACTAGCGGGAGCTACGAGCAGTACTTC.

CDR3 nucleotides: TGCAGCGTTGAGACCTACAATGAGCAGTTCTTC. This codes for CSVETYNEQFF. The gene calls are TRBV29-1 and TRBJ2-1, with D unclear. The ends were cut back, 3 bases at V and 2 bases at J, with 2 bases in the middle. This CDR3 is built from 11 residues. CDR1 and CDR2 (germline): SQVTM, ANQGSEA.